Each of the 8 T cell receptor beta chains below was sequenced from the same sample in a study of shared clonotypes between healthy human individuals. The assay was immunoSEQ multiplex PCR, and TCRdb's table has in-frame clones only and misses some. The sample holds about 1 million clones, 60% to 80% seen once. Material: memory CD4+ T cells sorted from blood. Stated subset: CD45RA-negative fraction. The receptors were sampled from a young man in good health.

J is TRBJ2-3 and V is TRBV6-1; D is unresolved. The CDR3 contains 14 residues. Between the trimmed V and J ends, which lost 3 bases and 2 bases, there was a span of 9 bases. Germline V CDR1 and CDR2: MNHNS, SASEGT. CDR3 nucleotide sequence: TGTGCCAGCAGTGAGCCTGGCCACACAGATACGCAGTATTTT. Protein: CASSEPGHTDTQYF.

The chain couples TRBV15 to TRBJ2-4, with 7 bases fitting TRBD1. Germline loops: CDR1 LNHNV, CDR2 YYDKDF (reference sequence). Losses at the gene ends were 3 bases for V and 0 bases for J; bases not matched to a gene: 8. The CDR3 consists of 17 residues. The CDR3 loop is CATSRVRDSQAKNIQYF. The CDR3 nucleotides read TGTGCCACCAGCAGGGTACGGGACAGCCAAGCCAAAAACATTCAGTACTTC.

In the case of this clone: The same CDR3 arises from other DNA sequences in this sample as well. This chain connects TRBV9 to TRBJ1-2; D perhaps matches TRBD1 (5 bases). Germline V CDR1 and CDR2: SGDLS, YYNGEE. V lost 2 bases and J lost 2, with 7 bases in between. This CDR3 comprises 13 residues. As DNA, the CDR3 is TGTGCCAGCAGCGTCGACAGAAACTATGGCTACACCTTC. Translating it yields CASSVDRNYGYTF. Together with reference TRBV9 and TRBJ1-2, the CDR3 gives the full variable domain: DSGVTQTPKHLITATGQRVTLRCSPRSGDLSVYWYQQSLDQGLQFLIQYYNGEERAKGNILERFSAQQFPDLHSELNLSSLELGDSALYFCASSVDRNYGYTFGSGTRLTVV.

V and J are TRBV6-1 and TRBJ1-5; perhaps TRBD1 as D (5 bases). Germline CDR1 and CDR2: MNHNS and SASEGT. Trimming stripped 1 base from V and 2 bases from J, with 9 bases between. CDR3 length: 15 residues. The CDR3 bases are TGTGCCAGCAGTGAAGGGGGCTGGGGCAATCAGCCCCAGCATTTT. Translating gives CASSEGGWGNQPQHF.

The J gene is TRBJ1-1, the V gene TRBV20-1, with D unresolved. The CDR3 contains 10 residues. Germline CDR1 DFQATT, CDR2 SNEGSKA (reference sequence). V was cut by 1 base and J by 7 bases, with 4 bases left in between. The CDR3 bases are TGCAGTGCTAGAGCAGATGAAGCTTTCTTT. Protein: CSARADEAFF.

The sample holds a few counts of this clone. V gene TRBV2 combines with J gene TRBJ2-2; D is perhaps TRBD1 or TRBD2 (5 bases each). Germline V lookup: CDR1 SNHLY, CDR2 FYNNEI. The CDR3 has 14 amino acids. V shed 7 bases and J shed 3 bases, with 12 bases lying between them. The CDR3 protein is CASTWDGYTGELFF. CDR3 in DNA: TGTGCCAGCACCTGGGACGGATACACCGGGGAGCTGTTTTTT.

The genes are TRBV15 and TRBJ2-5, with D unclear. CDR3 length: 13 residues. V gave up 6 bases and J gave up 0 bases, with 8 bases separating them. Germline CDR1 reads LNHNV; CDR2 reads YYDKDF (reference sequence). CDR3 sequence reads: CATSRTNQETQYF. The CDR3 nucleotides are TGTGCCACCAGTAGAACTAACCAAGAGACCCAGTACTTC.

J is TRBJ2-6 and V is TRBV5-1, with D possibly matching TRBD2 (6 bases). Germline loops: CDR1 SGHRS, CDR2 YFSETQ. CDR3 length equals 16 residues. Trimming took off 0 bases at V and 1 base at J, with 8 bases between the two ends. This chain's CDR3 is CASSLGGRSGANVLTF. As DNA, the CDR3 is TGCGCCAGCAGCTTGGGAGGGAGGTCTGGGGCCAACGTCCTGACTTTC.